A single sample is the source of the 26 T cell receptor beta chains below, sequenced in a study of human CD8 memory T cell subsets. The authors defined TPEX cells as CCR7+ PD-1+ TIGIT+ early memory CD8+ T cells carrying exhausted-like traits. Construction of TCR beta libraries was accomplished by means of UMI-labeled 5' RACE. TCRdb derives one entry per CDR3 protein from the 5' RACE reads, leaving out DNA. This listing includes thousands of distinct CDR3 sequences. Sequenced sample: CD8+ T cells from PBMCs. All receptors derive from a human donor in good health.

The rearrangement uses TRBV20-1 and TRBJ2-2. The CDR3 sequence is 16 residues long. The V gene's germline CDR1 is DFQATT and CDR2 SNEGSKA (reference sequence). The CDR3 sequence: CSARDTLEFITGELFF.

The chain employs TRBV4-3 and TRBJ1-6; TCRdb calls TRBD1, which cannot be checked without DNA. Looked up from germline, CDR1 is LGHNA and CDR2 is YSLEER. This CDR3 comprises 14 residues. This chain's CDR3 is CASSQDRGNSPLHF.

The V gene is TRBV27, the J gene TRBJ2-1; there is no DNA to check the TCRdb D call of TRBD2. CDR1 and CDR2 from the germline V gene are MNHEY and SMNVEV (reference sequence). The CDR3 totals 13 residues. CDR3 loop: CASSSNSGNEQFF.

The V call is TRBV4-1, the J call TRBJ2-5. The CDR3 length is 16 residues. Germline values: CDR1 MGHRA, CDR2 YSYEKL. CDR3 sequence reads: CASSQEYSGSQETQYF.

The V and J genes are TRBV20-1 and TRBJ2-1; no DNA is available, so the TRBD1 call from TCRdb remains unchecked. The CDR3 runs 15 residues. CDR1 is DFQATT and CDR2 is SNEGSKA in the germline V gene (reference sequence). The CDR3 sequence is CSARDRGLLYNEQFF.

V usage is TRBV4-1 and J usage is TRBJ2-2; TCRdb outputs TRBD2, but without DNA this stays unchecked. The CDR3 has 17 residues. Germline loops: CDR1 MGHRA, CDR2 YSYEKL. The CDR3 is CASSQEEGFTNTGELFF.

The CDR3 loop is CASSLTRAGRKLFF. The J gene is TRBJ1-4, the V gene TRBV11-2; TCRdb returns TRBD1, unconfirmable since there is no DNA. Germline V gene lookup returns CDR1 SGHAT and CDR2 FQNNGV. The CDR3 runs 14 residues.

The chain has TRBV5-1 and TRBJ1-1; absent DNA, TCRdb's TRBD1 call cannot be checked. Germline-derived CDR1 and CDR2 are SGHRS and YFSETQ. The CDR3 totals 14 residues. CDR3 region: CASSRDRENTEAFF.

J is TRBJ2-1 and V is TRBV20-1. Germline V lookup: CDR1 DFQATT, CDR2 SNEGSKA (reference sequence). The CDR3 loop spans 11 amino acids. The CDR3 loop reads CSTTDYNEQFF.

Frequency places this clonotype as medium-sized. CDR3 protein: CASSPRWGYQETQYF. The chain carries TRBV6-5 and TRBJ2-5; TCRdb names TRBD1, which stays unverified in the absence of DNA. The CDR3 consists of 15 residues. From germline, CDR1 is MNHEY and CDR2 SVGAGI.

V gene TRBV11-2 combines with J gene TRBJ2-5. The CDR3 totals 15 residues. Per germline, CDR1 SGHAT and CDR2 FQNNGV. CDR3 sequence reads: CASSLGQGSMETQYF.

V usage is TRBV7-6 and J usage is TRBJ1-2; checking the TCRdb D call of TRBD1 is not possible without DNA. CDR1 is SGHVS and CDR2 is FNYEAQ in the germline V gene. This CDR3 has 13 residues. The CDR3 is CASSLADSPGYTF.

The rearrangement links TRBV5-1 to TRBJ2-1; TCRdb reports TRBD1, a call that lacks DNA to check it against. This CDR3 is built from 14 residues. Germline V gene lookup returns CDR1 SGHRS and CDR2 YFSETQ. The CDR3 reads CASSTSGTGVEQFF.

By frequency, this clonotype registers medium-sized. V is TRBV5-1 and J is TRBJ1-1; TCRdb designates TRBD1, a call that cannot be tested without DNA. Germline V lookup: CDR1 SGHRS, CDR2 YFSETQ. The CDR3 has 14 residues. The CDR3 spells CASRETGGETEAFF.

Measured by frequency, this clonotype is medium-sized. The chain recombines TRBV4-2 with TRBJ2-7; there is no DNA to check the TCRdb D call of TRBD1. In germline, CDR1 is LGHNA, CDR2 YNFKEQ. This CDR3 is 15 amino acids long. CDR3 protein: CASSHGTGDSNEQYF.

The chain recombines TRBV7-3 with TRBJ2-5; TCRdb picks TRBD2, but there is no DNA to check that call. The CDR3 has 14 amino acids. CDR1 is SGHTA, CDR2 FQGTGA, per germline. CDR3 in amino acids: CASSLTSGPETQYF.

V gene TRBV3-1 combines with J gene TRBJ2-1; TCRdb outputs TRBD1, but without DNA this stays unchecked. Germline loops: CDR1 LGHDT, CDR2 YNNKEL (reference sequence). This CDR3 comprises 20 residues. The CDR3 loop reads CASSQDPGGGQGIIYNEQFF.

This chain joins TRBV29-1 and TRBJ2-7; absent DNA, TCRdb's TRBD2 call cannot be checked. The CDR3 is 16 amino acids. The germline V gene has CDR1 SQVTM and CDR2 ANQGSEA. The CDR3: CSVMLGGRPNSYEQYF.

The chain recombines TRBV10-3 with TRBJ2-6. The germline V gene encodes CDR1 ENHRY and CDR2 SYGVKD. The CDR3 runs to 14 residues. The CDR3 is CAISEPSGANVLTF.

The chain uses TRBV29-1 and TRBJ2-5; lacking DNA, the TRBD2 call made by TCRdb goes unchecked. This CDR3 contains 15 residues. Germline V gene lookup returns CDR1 SQVTM and CDR2 ANQGSEA. CDR3 sequence reads: CSVDDSGRAQETQYF.

Measured by frequency, this clonotype is medium-sized. This chain links TRBV7-3 with TRBJ2-2; TCRdb designates TRBD1, a call that cannot be tested without DNA. CDR1 is SGHTA and CDR2 is FQGTGA in the germline V gene. The CDR3 totals 15 residues. CDR3 region: CASSSGTGGTGELFF. Drawing the rest from reference TRBV7-3 and TRBJ2-2, the complete variable domain is GAGVSQTPSNKVTEKGKYVELRCDPISGHTALYWYRQSLGQGPEFLIYFQGTGAADDSGLPNDRFFAVRPEGSVSTLKIQRTERGDSAVYLCASSSGTGGTGELFFGEGSRLTVL.

The CDR3 loop is CSASPQNTDTQYF. The J gene is TRBJ2-3, the V gene TRBV20-1. The CDR3 length is 13 residues. CDR1 is DFQATT and CDR2 is SNEGSKA in the germline V gene (reference sequence).

The chain uses TRBV15 and TRBJ1-1; there is no DNA to check the TCRdb D call of TRBD1. The CDR3 loop spans 18 amino acids. Germline CDR1 is LNHNV and CDR2 is YYDKDF (reference sequence). The CDR3 loop is CATSSPRTGRGMNTEAFF. The variable domain in full, completed from reference TRBV15 and TRBJ1-1, reads DAMVIQNPRYQVTQFGKPVTLSCSQTLNHNVMYWYQQKSSQAPKLLFHYYDKDFNNEADTPDNFQSRRPNTSFCFLDIRSPGLGDTAMYLCATSSPRTGRGMNTEAFFGQGTRLTVV.

Judged by frequency, this clonotype is medium-sized. The V gene is TRBV7-2, the J gene TRBJ2-3. Germline V gene data show CDR1 as SGHTA and CDR2 as FQGNSA. The CDR3 is 14 amino acids. CDR3 residues: CASSLDDPLDTQYF.

The CDR3 sequence is CASSSNAPWDEQFF. This chain links TRBV7-9 with TRBJ2-1; without DNA, the TCRdb call of TRBD1 cannot be checked. The germline V gene has CDR1 SEHNR and CDR2 FQNEAQ (reference sequence). The CDR3 is 14 amino acids.

V and J are TRBV28 and TRBJ2-7; TCRdb gives TRBD1 as the D gene, but with no DNA this cannot be confirmed. CDR1 and CDR2 (germline): MDHEN, SYDVKM. The CDR3 has 16 amino acids. The CDR3 spells CASSPRGGENSYEQYF.